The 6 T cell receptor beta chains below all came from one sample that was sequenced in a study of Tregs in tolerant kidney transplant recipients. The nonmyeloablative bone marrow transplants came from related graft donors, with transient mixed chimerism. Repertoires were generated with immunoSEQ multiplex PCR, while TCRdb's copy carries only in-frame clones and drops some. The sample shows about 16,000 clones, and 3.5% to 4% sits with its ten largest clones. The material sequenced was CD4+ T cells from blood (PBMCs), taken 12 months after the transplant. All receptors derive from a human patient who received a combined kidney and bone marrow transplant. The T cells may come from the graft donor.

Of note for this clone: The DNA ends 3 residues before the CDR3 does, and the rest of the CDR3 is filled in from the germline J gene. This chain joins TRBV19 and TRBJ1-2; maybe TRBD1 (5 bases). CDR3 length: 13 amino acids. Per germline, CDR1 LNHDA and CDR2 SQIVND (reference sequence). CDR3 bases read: TGTGCCAGTAGTATGGTCAGGGAACACGGC. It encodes CASSMVREHG. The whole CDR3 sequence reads CASSMVREHGYTF.

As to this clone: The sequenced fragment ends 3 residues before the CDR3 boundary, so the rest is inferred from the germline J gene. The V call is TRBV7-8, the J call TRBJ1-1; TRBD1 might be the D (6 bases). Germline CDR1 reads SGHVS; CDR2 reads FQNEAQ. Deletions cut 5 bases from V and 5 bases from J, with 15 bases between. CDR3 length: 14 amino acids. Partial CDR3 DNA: TGTGCCAGCAGCGTAGACAGGAGTGGGACTGAA. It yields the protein CASSVDRSGTE. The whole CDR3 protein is CASSVDRSGTEAFF.

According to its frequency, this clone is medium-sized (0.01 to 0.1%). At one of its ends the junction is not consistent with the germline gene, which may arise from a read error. Partial CDR3 DNA: TGCGGTGCCTATCAGGGGAATCAGCCC. Encoded protein: CGAYQGNQP. The entire CDR3 protein is CGAYQGNQPQHF. V usage is TRBV20-1 and J usage is TRBJ1-5, with D possibly TRBD1 on 6 matching bases. The sequence runs out 3 residues before the end of the CDR3; the remainder is reconstructed from the germline J gene. Germline CDR1 reads DFQATT; CDR2 reads SNEGSKA (reference sequence). The CDR3 extends over 12 amino acids.

CDR3 residues: CSAAPTGWLTSGSDTQYF. The CDR3 DNA, read in part, is TGCAGTGCAGCCCCGACAGGGTGGCTAACTAGCGGGAGTGATACG. This sequence joins TRBV20-1 and TRBJ2-3; the match to TRBD2 covers 11 bases. The read ends 3 residues early relative to the CDR3; the germline J gene fills the gap. This CDR3 contains 18 residues. Germline loops: CDR1 DFQATT, CDR2 SNEGSKA (reference sequence). Trimming removed 6 bases from V and 6 bases from J; junction bases left unmatched: 20.

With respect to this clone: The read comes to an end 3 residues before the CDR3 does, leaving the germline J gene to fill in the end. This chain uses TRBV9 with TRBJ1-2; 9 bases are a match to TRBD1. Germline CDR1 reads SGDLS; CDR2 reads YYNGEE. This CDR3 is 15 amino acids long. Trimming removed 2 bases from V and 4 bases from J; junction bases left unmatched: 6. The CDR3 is CASSVLPGQGYGYTF. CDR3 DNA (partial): TGTGCCAGCAGCGTTCTCCCGGGACAGGGCTATGGC.

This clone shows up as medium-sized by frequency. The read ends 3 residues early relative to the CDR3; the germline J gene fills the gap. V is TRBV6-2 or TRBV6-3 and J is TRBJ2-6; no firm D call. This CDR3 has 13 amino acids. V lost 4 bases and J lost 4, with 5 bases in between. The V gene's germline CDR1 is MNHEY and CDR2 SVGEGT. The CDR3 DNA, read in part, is TGTGCCAGCAGTTGGGCCGGGGCCAACGTC. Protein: CASSWAGANV. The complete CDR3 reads CASSWAGANVLTF.